This TCR beta chain was sequenced in a study of cytomegalovirus exposure and HLA in healthy donors. The PCR contained 60 Vbeta and 13 Jbeta primers. The assay was immunoSEQ multiplex PCR, and TCRdb's table has in-frame clones only and misses some. Seen here are approximately 150,000 clones, 60% to 70% observed once, and the top ten hold roughly 7%. Study results and limitations: In a later analysis, the majority of CMV-associated beta chains seemingly showed HLA restriction.

To note about this clone: Its antigen remains unknown.

CDR3 length equals 15 residues. Germline CDR1 reads SEHNR; CDR2 reads FQNEAQ (reference sequence). The V and J ends lost 4 bases and 5 bases, in that order; junction bases with no gene match: 8. Sample: PBMCs. The rearrangement joins TRBV7-9 to TRBJ2-5; 9 bases are a match to TRBD2. The clonotype was recovered from a woman in her sixties in good health and CMV-seropositive. The CDR3 bases are TGTGCCAGCAGCTCTATAGCGGGAGCGGGGGAGACCCAGTACTTC. Protein product: CASSSIAGAGETQYF.